This entry concerns a single T cell receptor beta chain. Clinical history reported by participants formed the basis on which cohorts were assigned. Sequencing used immunoSEQ multiplex PCR; TCRdb keeps in-frame clones, though not all of them. The sample yields about 370,000 clones, 85% to 90% seen once. The data originate from a study of blood T cell repertoires in COVID-19. CDR1 and CDR2 from the germline V gene are MNHEY and SMNVEV (reference sequence). With 5 bases removed from V and 0 bases from J, the gap between germline ends came to 17 bases. The CDR3 spans 17 residues. Sequences were obtained from PBMCs or T cells enriched from blood (not recorded which). The chain joins TRBV27 to TRBJ2-4; TRBD2 is a possible D gene (6 bases). The source is a man between 18 and 29 years old who had recovered from COVID-19. The CDR3: CASSPKWGGVAKNIQYF. The CDR3 coding sequence is TGTGCCAGCAGTCCCAAGTGGGGCGGGGTAGCCAAAAACATTCAGTACTTC.